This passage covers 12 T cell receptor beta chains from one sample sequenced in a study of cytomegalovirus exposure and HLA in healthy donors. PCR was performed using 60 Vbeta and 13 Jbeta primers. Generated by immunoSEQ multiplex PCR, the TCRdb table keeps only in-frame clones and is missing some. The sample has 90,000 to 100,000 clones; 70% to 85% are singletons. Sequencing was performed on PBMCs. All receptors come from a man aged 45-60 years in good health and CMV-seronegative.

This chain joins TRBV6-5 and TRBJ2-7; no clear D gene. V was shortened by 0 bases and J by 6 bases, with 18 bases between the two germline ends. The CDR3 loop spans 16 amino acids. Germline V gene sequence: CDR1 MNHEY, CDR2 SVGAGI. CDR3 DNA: TGTGCCAGCAGTTACTCGCGGTCCCTAGAGTCAAGCGAGCAGTACTTC. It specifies CASSYSRSLESSEQYF.

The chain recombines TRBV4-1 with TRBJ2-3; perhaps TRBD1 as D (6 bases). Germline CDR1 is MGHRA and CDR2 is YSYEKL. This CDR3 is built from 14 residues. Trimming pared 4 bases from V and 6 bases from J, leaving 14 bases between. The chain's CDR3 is CASSPTNTGDTQYF. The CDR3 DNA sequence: TGCGCCAGCAGCCCGACTAACACAGGGGATACGCAGTATTTT.

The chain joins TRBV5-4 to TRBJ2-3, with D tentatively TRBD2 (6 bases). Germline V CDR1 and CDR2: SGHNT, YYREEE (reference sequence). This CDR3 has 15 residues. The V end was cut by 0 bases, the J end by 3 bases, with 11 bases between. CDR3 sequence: CASSLAERGTDTQYF. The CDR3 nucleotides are TGTGCCAGCAGCTTGGCGGAACGGGGGACAGATACGCAGTATTTT.

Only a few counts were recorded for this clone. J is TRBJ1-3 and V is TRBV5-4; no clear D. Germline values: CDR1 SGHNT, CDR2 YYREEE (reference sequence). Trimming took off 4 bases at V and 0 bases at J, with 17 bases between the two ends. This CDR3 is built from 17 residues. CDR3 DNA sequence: TGTGCCAGCAGCCCCAATACCGGACTGTACTCTGGAAACACCATATATTTT. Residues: CASSPNTGLYSGNTIYF.

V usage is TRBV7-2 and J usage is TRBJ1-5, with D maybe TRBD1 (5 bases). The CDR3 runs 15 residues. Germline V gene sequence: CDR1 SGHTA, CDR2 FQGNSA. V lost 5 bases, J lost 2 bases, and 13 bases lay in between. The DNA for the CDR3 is TGTGCCAGCAGCCTCCAGGGCCATGGCAATCAGCCCCAGCATTTT. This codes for CASSLQGHGNQPQHF.

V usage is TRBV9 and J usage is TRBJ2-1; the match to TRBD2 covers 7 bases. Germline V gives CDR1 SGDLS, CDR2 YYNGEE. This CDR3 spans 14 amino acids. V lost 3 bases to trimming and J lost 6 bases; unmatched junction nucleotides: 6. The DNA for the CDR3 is TGTGCCAGCAGCGCCGGAGGCGGGAGCAATGAGCAGTTCTTC. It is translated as CASSAGGGSNEQFF.

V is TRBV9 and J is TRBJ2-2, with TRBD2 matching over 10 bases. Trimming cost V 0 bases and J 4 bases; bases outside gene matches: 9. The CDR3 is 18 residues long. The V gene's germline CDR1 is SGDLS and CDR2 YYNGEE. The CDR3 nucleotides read TGTGCCAGCAGCGTAGAGTGGCTAGCGGGAGTCGGCACCGGGGAGCTGTTTTTT. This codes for CASSVEWLAGVGTGELFF.

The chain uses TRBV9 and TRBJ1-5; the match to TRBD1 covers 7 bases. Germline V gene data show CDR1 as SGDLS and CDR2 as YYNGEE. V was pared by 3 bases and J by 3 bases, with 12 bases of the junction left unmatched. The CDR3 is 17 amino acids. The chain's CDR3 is CASSARTGRDTNQPQHF. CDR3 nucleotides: TGTGCCAGCAGCGCAAGGACAGGTAGGGATACCAATCAGCCCCAGCATTTT.

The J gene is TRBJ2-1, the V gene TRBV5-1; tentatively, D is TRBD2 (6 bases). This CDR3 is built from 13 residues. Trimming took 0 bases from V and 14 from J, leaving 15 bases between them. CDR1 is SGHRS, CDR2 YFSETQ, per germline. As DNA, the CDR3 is TGCGCCAGCAGCTTGGAGACGGGGCGGGAAGAGTTCTTC. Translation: CASSLETGREEFF.

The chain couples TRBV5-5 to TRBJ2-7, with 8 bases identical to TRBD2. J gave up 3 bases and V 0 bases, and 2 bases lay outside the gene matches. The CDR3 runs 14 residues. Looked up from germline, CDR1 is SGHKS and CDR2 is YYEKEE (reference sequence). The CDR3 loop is CASSLGREGYEQYF. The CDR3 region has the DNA TGTGCCAGCAGCTTGGGACGGGAGGGCTACGAGCAGTACTTC.

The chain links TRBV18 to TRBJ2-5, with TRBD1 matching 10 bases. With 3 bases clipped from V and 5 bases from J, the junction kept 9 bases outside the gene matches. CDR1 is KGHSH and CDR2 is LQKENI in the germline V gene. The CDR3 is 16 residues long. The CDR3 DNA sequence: TGTGCCAGCTCACCGCTCCCTGGACAGGGGGGGGAGACCCAGTACTTC. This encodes CASSPLPGQGGETQYF.

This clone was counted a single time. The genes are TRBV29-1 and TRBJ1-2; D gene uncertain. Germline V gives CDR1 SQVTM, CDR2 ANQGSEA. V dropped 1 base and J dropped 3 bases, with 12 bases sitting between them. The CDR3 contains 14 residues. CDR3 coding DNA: TGCAGCGTTGAAGGAAGCGACGGGGACTATGGCTACACCTTC. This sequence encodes CSVEGSDGDYGYTF.